A single sample is the source of the 30 T cell receptor beta chains below, sequenced in a study of T cell responses to AZD1222 COVID-19 vaccine. Here immunoSEQ multiplex PCR was the method, and the copy in TCRdb shows in-frame clones only, minus some. The table includes 130,000 to 150,000 clones, approximately 90% detected once. Sequenced here: peripheral blood, sampled on day 0 of AZD1222 vaccination. The source of these receptors is an adult in good health.

This rearrangement joins TRBV2 to TRBJ1-1, with D perhaps matching TRBD1 (6 bases). Per germline, CDR1 SNHLY and CDR2 FYNNEI. This CDR3 is built from 11 residues. The V gene lost 8 bases and the J gene lost 11 bases, with 15 bases spanning the gap. CDR3 nucleotides: TGTGCCAGCTCCTACGGACAGAGGGCTTTCTTT. Translated: CASSYGQRAFF.

This chain joins TRBV5-1 and TRBJ1-1; TRBD1 aligns across 9 bases. V was clipped by 2 bases and J by 1 base; unmatched bases: 3. From germline, CDR1 is SGHRS and CDR2 YFSETQ. The CDR3 has 15 residues. The CDR3 nucleotides read TGCGCCAGCAGCTTACAGGGGGCGGAGAACACTGAAGCTTTCTTT. Protein sequence: CASSLQGAENTEAFF.

The chain recombines TRBV5-1 with TRBJ2-1, with TRBD2 matching over 9 bases. CDR3 length equals 15 residues. V dropped 4 bases and J dropped 7; count of bases not matched to a gene: 9. The germline CDR1 and CDR2 sequences are SGHRS and YFSETQ. The CDR3 bases are TGCGCCAGCAGCCCCAGCGGGAGGAATTTAAATGAGCAGTTCTTC. It encodes CASSPSGRNLNEQFF.

CDR3 sequence: CASSKDRYSPLHF. CDR3 nucleotide sequence: TGTGCCAGCAGCAAGGACAGATATTCACCCCTCCACTTT. V is TRBV21-1 and J is TRBJ1-6; the table's TRBD1 call for D was not verified on the DNA. TRBV21-1 constitutes a pseudogene. The length of the CDR3 is 13 residues.

The rearrangement links TRBV11-3 to TRBJ2-3; D may correspond to TRBD1 or TRBD2 (5 bases each). Germline loops: CDR1 SGHNT, CDR2 YENEEA. Trimming shortened V by 4 bases and J by 3 bases, and 8 bases separated the two germline ends. CDR3 length equals 13 residues. For the CDR3, the DNA is TGTGCCAGCAGCTCGAGGGGTACAGATACGCAGTATTTT. As protein: CASSSRGTDTQYF.

The chain is built from TRBV11-2 and TRBJ2-7; either TRBD1 or TRBD2 may supply D (5 bases each). The CDR3 length is 14 residues. With 1 base removed from V and 2 bases from J, the gap between germline ends came to 9 bases. The V gene's germline CDR1 is SGHAT and CDR2 FQNNGV. The CDR3 coding sequence is TGTGCCAGCAGCTTAGTTCCGGGACCCTACGAGCAGTACTTC. This sequence encodes CASSLVPGPYEQYF.

CDR3 coding DNA: TGTGCCATCAGTGACTTATCTCAGGGGCATGGCAATGAGCAGTTCTTC. It is translated as CAISDLSQGHGNEQFF. The chain joins TRBV10-3 to TRBJ2-1; a weak D match, TRBD1 (6 bases). Germline loops: CDR1 ENHRY, CDR2 SYGVKD. The V end lost 3 bases, the J end lost 6 bases, and 18 bases lay between the germline ends. This CDR3 has 16 amino acids.

Here the CDR3 reads CASSSRGDRDNEKLFF. For the CDR3, the DNA is TGTGCCAGCAGTTCCCGTGGGGACAGGGATAATGAAAAACTGTTTTTT. The chain links TRBV11-3 to TRBJ1-4; 9 nucleotides agree with TRBD1. J gave up 4 bases and V 6 bases, and 9 bases lay outside the gene matches. CDR1 and CDR2 from the germline V gene are SGHNT and YENEEA. The CDR3 loop spans 16 amino acids.

The chain carries TRBV7-2 and TRBJ1-6; TRBD1 might be the D (5 bases). Germline V gene sequence: CDR1 SGHTA, CDR2 FQGNSA. The CDR3 is 16 residues long. V lost 5 bases and J 6 bases, leaving 17 bases between the germline ends. The CDR3 region is CASSVRGAAVNSPLHF. For the CDR3, the DNA is TGTGCCAGCAGCGTGCGAGGGGCAGCTGTTAATTCACCCCTCCACTTT. Combining the CDR3 with reference TRBV7-2 and TRBJ1-6 gives the whole variable domain GAGVSQSPSNKVTEKGKDVELRCDPISGHTALYWYRQSLGQGLEFLIYFQGNSAPDKSGLPSDRFSAERTGGSVSTLTIQRTQQEDSAVYLCASSVRGAAVNSPLHFGNGTRLTVT.

This sequence joins TRBV28 and TRBJ1-4; D ambiguous. The germline V gene encodes CDR1 MDHEN and CDR2 SYDVKM. The germline V and J ends were trimmed by 4 bases and 5 bases, with 5 bases remaining between them. The CDR3 covers 12 residues. CDR3 sequence (DNA): TGTGCCAGCAGTTGGGCAAATGAAAAACTGTTTTTT. It yields the protein CASSWANEKLFF.

V usage is TRBV7-2 and J usage is TRBJ2-7; D unclear. Trimming removed 3 bases at V and 0 bases at J, with 6 bases between. The CDR3 runs to 13 residues. Per the germline V gene, CDR1 is SGHTA and CDR2 is FQGNSA. This chain's CDR3 is CASSFYSSYEQYF. CDR3 DNA sequence: TGTGCCAGCAGCTTTTATAGCTCCTACGAGCAGTACTTC. Looking up the rest from reference TRBV7-2 and TRBJ2-7 gives the full variable domain: GAGVSQSPSNKVTEKGKDVELRCDPISGHTALYWYRQSLGQGLEFLIYFQGNSAPDKSGLPSDRFSAERTGGSVSTLTIQRTQQEDSAVYLCASSFYSSYEQYFGPGTRLTVT.

The V and J genes are TRBV5-5 and TRBJ1-4; D not certain. The ends were cut back, 4 bases at V and 4 bases at J, with 11 bases in the middle. The CDR3 runs to 14 residues. The germline gives CDR1 SGHKS, CDR2 YYEKEE (reference sequence). The CDR3 is CASSRVTFNEKLFF. The CDR3 DNA follows: TGTGCCAGCAGCCGTGTTACTTTTAATGAAAAACTGTTTTTT.

This clone was detected a few times. The CDR3 nucleotides are TGCGCCAGCAGCTTGGCTGCGGGAGGTAGGGGAGAGACCCAGTACTTC. It encodes CASSLAAGGRGETQYF. This chain joins TRBV5-1 and TRBJ2-5, with 8 positions matching TRBD2. The V and J ends lost 0 bases and 4 bases, in that order; junction bases with no gene match: 8. There are 16 residues in the CDR3. CDR1 is SGHRS and CDR2 is YFSETQ in the germline V gene.

The chain joins TRBV11-2 to TRBJ1-1; D unclear. Trimming removed 1 base from V and 2 bases from J, with 5 bases in between. The CDR3 covers 13 residues. Germline CDR1 and CDR2: SGHAT and FQNNGV. In nucleotides, the CDR3 is TGTGCCAGCAGCTTAGGGGGAAACACTGAAGCTTTCTTT. It encodes CASSLGGNTEAFF. Full variable domain (rest looked up from reference TRBV11-2 and TRBJ1-1): EAGVAQSPRYKIIEKRQSVAFWCNPISGHATLYWYQQILGQGPKLLIQFQNNGVVDDSQLPKDRFSAERLKGVDSTLKIQPAKLEDSAVYLCASSLGGNTEAFFGQGTRLTVV.

V gene TRBV11-3 combines with J gene TRBJ1-3; 8 bases line up with TRBD1. CDR3 length: 17 amino acids. The ends lost 3 bases at V and 0 bases at J; junction bases unmatched: 7. CDR1 and CDR2 from the germline V gene are SGHNT and YENEEA. CDR3 amino acids: CASSFNRGSNSGNTIYF. The DNA for the CDR3 is TGTGCCAGCAGCTTCAACAGGGGGTCCAACTCTGGAAACACCATATATTTT.

The rearrangement joins TRBV12-5 to TRBJ2-3; D unclear. The CDR3 has 15 residues. Trimming removed 5 bases from V and 0 bases from J, with 12 bases in between. In germline, CDR1 is LGHNT, CDR2 FRNRAP. The CDR3, as DNA: TGTGCTAGTGGTACAGTGATAACTAGCACAGATACGCAGTATTTT. It specifies CASGTVITSTDTQYF. Full variable domain (remainder filled in from reference TRBV12-5 and TRBJ2-3): DARVTQTPRHKVTEMGQEVTMRCQPILGHNTVFWYRQTMMQGLELLAYFRNRAPLDDSGMPKDRFSAEMPDATLATLKIQPSEPRDSAVYFCASGTVITSTDTQYFGPGTRLTVL.

The J gene is TRBJ1-2, the V gene TRBV30, with 7 bases that match TRBD1. V shed 3 bases, J shed 4 bases, and the junction held 8 bases outside the gene matches. CDR1 is GTSNPN and CDR2 is SVGIG in the germline V gene (reference sequence). CDR3 length: 14 residues. The CDR3 protein is CAWRGAGGIYGYTF. The CDR3 DNA reads as TGTGCCTGGAGAGGTGCAGGGGGGATCTATGGCTACACCTTC.

The CDR3 protein is CASSQDLGLAGEHNEQFF. As DNA, the CDR3 is TGTGCCAGCAGCCAAGATCTCGGGCTAGCGGGAGAACACAATGAGCAGTTCTTC. This chain links TRBV3-1 (or the pseudogene TRBV3-2) with TRBJ2-1; the match to TRBD2 covers 10 bases. CDR1 is LGHDT, CDR2 YNNKEL, per germline (reference sequence). After removal of 0 bases from V and 5 bases from J, the junction contained 10 bases not matched to a gene. The CDR3 covers 18 residues.

The chain has TRBV7-3 and TRBJ2-7; TRBD2 aligns across 7 bases. The germline V gene encodes CDR1 SGHTA and CDR2 FQGTGA. Trimming cost V 3 bases and J 4 bases; bases outside gene matches: 3. The CDR3 has 13 residues. CDR3 in DNA: TGTGCCAGCAGCTTTGCGGGAGATTACGAGCAGTACTTC. Translation: CASSFAGDYEQYF. Supplemented by reference TRBV7-3 and TRBJ2-7, the full variable domain reads GAGVSQTPSNKVTEKGKYVELRCDPISGHTALYWYRQSLGQGPEFLIYFQGTGAADDSGLPNDRFFAVRPEGSVSTLKIQRTERGDSAVYLCASSFAGDYEQYFGPGTRLTVT.

The rearrangement links TRBV19 to TRBJ2-2; TRBD1 matches 9 bases. Trimming removed 4 bases from V and 3 bases from J; junction bases left unmatched: 6. Per germline, CDR1 LNHDA and CDR2 SQIVND (reference sequence). The CDR3 has 16 residues. In DNA form, the CDR3 reads TGTGCCAGTAGTACAATTGGGACAGGGCACACCGGGGAGCTGTTTTTT. This gives the protein CASSTIGTGHTGELFF.

In DNA, the CDR3 is TGTGCCAGCAGCCCCGGGCCGGCCAACGTCCTGACTTTC. The encoded protein is CASSPGPANVLTF. V and J are TRBV4-2 and TRBJ2-6; the D is unclear. CDR1 and CDR2 from the germline V gene are LGHNA and YNFKEQ. Deletions cut 4 bases from V and 6 bases from J, with 7 bases between. The CDR3 sequence is 13 residues long.

The rearrangement joins TRBV27 to TRBJ1-1; possibly TRBD1 for D (5 bases). Looked up from germline, CDR1 is MNHEY and CDR2 is SMNVEV (reference sequence). The CDR3 is 14 residues long. Trimming removed 3 bases at V and 4 bases at J, with 12 bases between. The chain's CDR3 is CASSFQGRATEAFF. The CDR3 DNA is TGTGCCAGCAGTTTCCAGGGACGGGCCACTGAAGCTTTCTTT.

V gene TRBV5-1 combines with J gene TRBJ1-6; D may be TRBD1 (5 bases). The V and J ends lost 2 bases and 6 bases respectively, with 12 bases between them. Germline CDR1 SGHRS, CDR2 YFSETQ. This CDR3 contains 15 residues. The CDR3 sequence: CASSFGGRGNSPLHF. In nucleotides, the CDR3 is TGCGCCAGCAGCTTCGGAGGAAGGGGTAATTCACCCCTCCACTTT.

This chain connects TRBV5-4 to TRBJ1-6; tentatively, D is TRBD1 (5 bases). Germline V lookup: CDR1 SGHNT, CDR2 YYREEE (reference sequence). V shed 4 bases and J shed 10 bases, with 15 bases lying between them. This CDR3 has 14 amino acids. The CDR3 bases are TGTGCCAGCAGCCGCCGGGGCTCGGGATCACCCCTCCACTTT. Amino acid sequence: CASSRRGSGSPLHF.

The V and J genes are TRBV7-8 and TRBJ2-3; 7 bases match TRBD1. The length of the CDR3 is 14 residues. The trim removed 2 bases at V and 5 bases at J, leaving 4 bases unmatched. In germline, CDR1 is SGHVS, CDR2 FQNEAQ. The DNA of the CDR3 is TGTGCCAGCAGCTTAACAGGGGCAGGAGATACGCAGTATTTT. As protein: CASSLTGAGDTQYF.

The chain carries TRBV2 and TRBJ2-3, with 10 bases matching TRBD2. The V segment lost 7 bases and the J segment 4 bases; nucleotides outside the gene matches: 5. The V gene's germline CDR1 is SNHLY and CDR2 FYNNEI. This CDR3 comprises 14 residues. The CDR3 DNA is TGTGCCAGCAACCGACTAGCGGGTTCAGATACGCAGTATTTT. It translates to CASNRLAGSDTQYF.

The chain links TRBV5-1 to TRBJ1-1; no definite D call. The V end was cut by 0 bases, the J end by 5 bases, with 8 bases between. CDR1 is SGHRS, CDR2 YFSETQ, per germline. This CDR3 is 13 amino acids long. CDR3 coding DNA: TGCGCCAGCAGCTTGGGGGATGGGACTGAAGCTTTCTTT. Amino acid sequence: CASSLGDGTEAFF. The full variable domain, with the rest looked up from reference TRBV5-1 and TRBJ1-1, is KAGVTQTPRYLIKTRGQQVTLSCSPISGHRSVSWYQQTPGQGLQFLFEYFSETQRNKGNFPGRFSGRQFSNSRSEMNVSTLELGDSALYLCASSLGDGTEAFFGQGTRLTVV.

Regarding this clone: This same CDR3 is encoded by further DNA sequences in the sample. The gene calls are TRBV11-3 and TRBJ2-7; no reliable D call. V lost 1 base to trimming and J lost 3 bases, with 10 bases between them. This CDR3 comprises 14 residues. The germline CDR1 and CDR2 sequences are SGHNT and YENEEA. CDR3 in DNA: TGTGCCAGCAGCTTAGTGGGTTCGAGCTACGAGCAGTACTTC. It yields the protein CASSLVGSSYEQYF.

The rearrangement uses TRBV11-2 and TRBJ2-7; D remains unclear. The V gene's germline CDR1 is SGHAT and CDR2 FQNNGV. V dropped 3 bases and J dropped 2 bases, with 11 bases sitting between them. The length of the CDR3 is 14 residues. CDR3 coding DNA: TGTGCCAGCAGCTTGTACGTCCCCGCCTACGAGCAGTACTTC. This codes for CASSLYVPAYEQYF. Filled out from reference TRBV11-2 and TRBJ2-7, the complete variable domain reads EAGVAQSPRYKIIEKRQSVAFWCNPISGHATLYWYQQILGQGPKLLIQFQNNGVVDDSQLPKDRFSAERLKGVDSTLKIQPAKLEDSAVYLCASSLYVPAYEQYFGPGTRLTVT.

A few counts support this clone. The chain joins TRBV5-6 to TRBJ1-2; D is unclear. Germline V gene data show CDR1 as SGHDT and CDR2 as YYEEEE. CDR3 length: 12 amino acids. With 3 bases removed from V and 2 bases from J, the gap between germline ends came to 5 bases. The CDR3 spells CASSYSNYGYTF. The CDR3 coding sequence is TGTGCCAGCAGCTATTCCAACTATGGCTACACCTTC.